The sequence of this TCR beta chain was determined in a study of blood T cells in healthy people across ages. Trimming cost V 1 base and J 7 bases, with 10 bases left between them. CDR3 size: 13 residues. Germline values: CDR1 LGHDT, CDR2 YNNKEL (reference sequence). The use of a sample-barcoded 5' primer and a J-beta primer mix characterized a second PCR of roughly 6 to 11 cycles. One entry per CDR3 protein, called by TCRdb with MiXCR from the 5' RACE reads. The data show around 990,000 distinct CDR3 sequences, roughly 24% seen once. Separately, the same data were catalogued under a study of T cells of mothers and their children.

This clonotype was sampled from a girl between 2 and 10 years old in good health. Input material: blood. J is TRBJ1-2 and V is TRBV3-1; D might be TRBD1 (5 bases). Here the CDR3 DNA reads TGTGCCAGCAGCCAAGGGGGGGAGGTTGGCTACACCTTC. It translates to CASSQGGEVGYTF. Based on the CDR3 plus reference TRBV3-1 and TRBJ1-2, the full variable domain is DTAVSQTPKYLVTQMGNDKSIKCEQNLGHDTMYWYKQDSKKFLKIMFSYNNKELIINETVPNRFSPKSPDKAHLNLHINSLELGDSAVYFCASSQGGEVGYTFGSGTRLTVV.